The rows below give T cell receptor beta chains drawn from one sample of a study of cytomegalovirus exposure and HLA in healthy donors. The data were produced by immunoSEQ multiplex PCR, yet TCRdb's version contains in-frame clones alone and is incomplete. The sample lists 180,000 or so clones, roughly 84% seen once, with about 1.5% in the top ten. Sequencing was performed on PBMCs. These receptors all come from a male donor in good health and CMV-seronegative. Both conserved end residues are trimmed from each CDR3.

V gene: TRBV5-6
J gene: TRBJ1-1
CDR3 protein: ASSKEEDTEAF

V gene: TRBV7-8
J gene: TRBJ1-4
CDR3 protein: ASSLGNYRERLEKLF

V gene: TRBV16
J gene: TRBJ2-1
CDR3 protein: ASSQRLNNEQF

V gene: TRBV6-6
J gene: TRBJ1-2
CDR3 protein: ASSSSGRLSGSGYT

V gene: TRBV7-9
J gene: TRBJ2-1
CDR3 protein: SSSLVANEQF

V gene: TRBV9
J gene: TRBJ2-3
CDR3 protein: ASSVGGAYTDTQY

V gene: TRBV6-5
J gene: TRBJ1-5
CDR3 protein: AASAGRDQPQH

V gene: TRBV28
J gene: TRBJ1-5
CDR3 protein: ASGDQGSGQPQH

V gene: TRBV4-1
J gene: TRBJ1-2
CDR3 protein: ASSQQQWAYGYT

V gene: TRBV7-9
J gene: TRBJ1-1
CDR3 protein: ASVGGINTEAF

V gene: TRBV2
J gene: TRBJ1-1
CDR3 protein: ASTSEQGANTEAF

V gene: TRBV7-8
J gene: TRBJ1-1
CDR3 protein: ASSAGGPPNTEAF

V gene: TRBV21-1
J gene: TRBJ2-1
CDR3 protein: ASSPPGGHYNEQF

V gene: TRBV7-8
J gene: TRBJ2-6
CDR3 protein: AGGVSGANVLT

V gene: TRBV27
J gene: TRBJ2-7
CDR3 protein: ASREGPPYEQY

V gene: TRBV11-3
J gene: TRBJ1-1
CDR3 protein: ASSSGQGTNTEAF

V gene: TRBV9
J gene: TRBJ2-7
CDR3 protein: ASSNPRGEQY

V gene: TRBV5-4
J gene: TRBJ2-5
CDR3 protein: ASSFGTSGGQETQY

V gene: TRBV12-5
J gene: TRBJ1-6
CDR3 protein: ASGPSQNRVHSPLH

V gene: TRBV7-2
J gene: TRBJ1-1
CDR3 protein: ASSPAGDRAHEAF

V gene: TRBV19
J gene: TRBJ2-1
CDR3 protein: ASIPRRDGGNEQF

V gene: TRBV5-6
J gene: TRBJ1-1
CDR3 protein: ASSAGLTNTEAF

V gene: TRBV19
J gene: TRBJ1-1
CDR3 protein: ASSEYTEAF

V gene: TRBV19
J gene: TRBJ2-5
CDR3 protein: ASSGGTSGALGQETQY

V gene: TRBV5-1
J gene: TRBJ2-7
CDR3 protein: ASSLEWPIAGGMYEQY

V gene: TRBV28
J gene: TRBJ2-1
CDR3 protein: ASSLHASGRAILVYNEQF

V gene: TRBV5-1
J gene: TRBJ2-7
CDR3 protein: ASSFGDTSSYEQY

V gene: TRBV29-1
J gene: TRBJ2-3
CDR3 protein: SGGTATDTQY

V gene: TRBV4-1
J gene: TRBJ1-5
CDR3 protein: ASSQPSFGTGFQPQH

V gene: TRBV6-5
J gene: TRBJ1-3
CDR3 protein: ASSYSQVFSGNTIY

V gene: TRBV4-3
J gene: TRBJ2-7
CDR3 protein: ASSQEQEAAYEQY

V gene: TRBV19
J gene: TRBJ1-4
CDR3 protein: ASSYRRGTTNEKLF

V gene: TRBV11-3
J gene: TRBJ1-6
CDR3 protein: ASSEGQNSPLH

V gene: TRBV11-1
J gene: TRBJ1-1
CDR3 protein: ASSFKFGEGTEAF

V gene: TRBV23-1
J gene: TRBJ2-3
CDR3 protein: ASSQPTLGRCPYTQY

V gene: TRBV25-1
J gene: TRBJ2-7
CDR3 protein: ASSDLYEQY

V gene: TRBV6-5
J gene: TRBJ1-6
CDR3 protein: ASSITGYNSPLH

V gene: TRBV30
J gene: TRBJ1-2
CDR3 protein: ALLGGAAYGYT

V gene: TRBV25-1
J gene: TRBJ1-2
CDR3 protein: ASRSPLYGYT

V gene: TRBV6-5
J gene: TRBJ1-1
CDR3 protein: ASRRGQGIEAF

V gene: TRBV19
J gene: TRBJ2-3
CDR3 protein: ASSSPAGVKDTQY

V gene: TRBV6-5
J gene: TRBJ2-2
CDR3 protein: ASSYLQGSGELF

V gene: TRBV7-8
J gene: TRBJ1-2
CDR3 protein: ASSFETTYGYT

V gene: TRBV28
J gene: TRBJ1-1
CDR3 protein: ASSLGTGGITEAF

V gene: TRBV7-9
J gene: TRBJ1-3
CDR3 protein: ASSSGTTGNRSGNTIY

V gene: TRBV14
J gene: TRBJ1-3
CDR3 protein: ASSHSGNTIY

V gene: TRBV7-9
J gene: TRBJ2-5
CDR3 protein: ASSWRLAGVGGETQY

V gene: TRBV18
J gene: TRBJ1-6
CDR3 protein: ASSPGQGNSPLH

V gene: TRBV4-3
J gene: TRBJ2-1
CDR3 protein: ASSLQPGGGNEQF

V gene: TRBV7-3
J gene: TRBJ2-3
CDR3 protein: ASSLTGPDTQY

V gene: TRBV6-5
J gene: TRBJ2-5
CDR3 protein: ASSFQYQETQY

V gene: TRBV7-7
J gene: TRBJ2-1
CDR3 protein: ASSLLGGNSSYNEQF

V gene: TRBV28
J gene: TRBJ2-5
CDR3 protein: ASSLSRETQY

V gene: TRBV7-8
J gene: TRBJ2-2
CDR3 protein: ASSLGVGGELF

V gene: TRBV5-1
J gene: TRBJ2-1
CDR3 protein: ASSLGTLVYNEQF

V gene: TRBV6-1
J gene: TRBJ2-2
CDR3 protein: ALVQGAGELF

V gene: TRBV20-1
J gene: TRBJ2-3
CDR3 protein: SARAEVTQY

V gene: TRBV5-4
J gene: TRBJ2-7
CDR3 protein: ASSRAGTLSYEQY

V gene: TRBV5-5
J gene: TRBJ1-2
CDR3 protein: ASSLAGRGRGYYT